The 28 T cell receptor beta chains below were found in one sample sequenced in a study of blood T cell repertoires in COVID-19. Here immunoSEQ multiplex PCR was the method, and the copy in TCRdb shows in-frame clones only, minus some. The sample has around 250,000 clones, approximately 86% seen once. Sequencing was done on a sample of PBMCs or T cells enriched from blood (not recorded which). The receptors come from a woman aged 50 to 60 who had recovered from COVID-19.

This clone was observed a single time. V is TRBV5-5 and J is TRBJ2-7; 11 bases map to TRBD2. Germline V lookup: CDR1 SGHKS, CDR2 YYEKEE (reference sequence). V trimming: 6 bases; J trimming: 1 base; junction bases outside the gene matches: 3. This CDR3 region has 14 residues. The CDR3 region is CASILAGGSYEQYF. The CDR3 nucleotides are TGTGCCAGCATTCTAGCGGGGGGTTCCTACGAGCAGTACTTC.

Only one count was recorded for this clone. The V call is TRBV19, the J call TRBJ2-1; the match to TRBD2 covers 13 bases. The trim removed 3 bases at V and 4 bases at J, leaving 0 bases unmatched. The V gene's germline CDR1 is LNHDA and CDR2 SQIVND (reference sequence). The CDR3 sequence is 15 residues long. The CDR3 coding sequence is TGTGCCAGTAGTATGGGACTAGCGGGATACAATGAGCAGTTCTTC. Amino acids: CASSMGLAGYNEQFF.

The V gene is TRBV27, the J gene TRBJ1-1; 7 positions match TRBD1. CDR1 is MNHEY and CDR2 is SMNVEV in the germline V gene (reference sequence). The J segment lost 4 bases and the V segment lost 6 bases, leaving 2 bases of the junction unmatched. The CDR3 is 12 amino acids. CDR3 bases: TGTGCCAGCAGGACAGGGTTCACTGAAGCTTTCTTT. Translating it yields CASRTGFTEAFF.

The V call is TRBV13, the J call TRBJ2-2, with D perhaps TRBD1 (6 bases). The V gene's germline CDR1 is PRHDT and CDR2 FYEKMQ (reference sequence). The CDR3 has 14 amino acids. Trimming removed 6 bases from V and 9 bases from J, with 17 bases in between. Here the CDR3 reads CASSGAGDRWELFF. The DNA for the CDR3 is TGTGCCAGCAGTGGGGCAGGGGATCGTTGGGAGCTGTTTTTT.

Only a few counts were recorded for this clone. The chain has TRBV2 and TRBJ2-2, with D uncertain. CDR3 length equals 16 residues. V shed 2 bases and J shed 0 bases, with 10 bases lying between them. Germline V gene data show CDR1 as SNHLY and CDR2 as FYNNEI. The CDR3 DNA is TGTGCCAGCAGTGAACTGGGCACAGCGAACACCGGGGAGCTGTTTTTT. This encodes CASSELGTANTGELFF. The full variable domain, rest sourced from reference TRBV2 and TRBJ2-2, is EPEVTQTPSHQVTQMGQEVILRCVPISNHLYFYWYRQILGQKVEFLVSFYNNEISEKSEIFDDQFSVERPDGSNFTLKIRSTKLEDSAMYFCASSELGTANTGELFFGEGSRLTVL.

The rearrangement links TRBV5-1 to TRBJ2-2; 11 nucleotides agree with TRBD2. Germline trimming cut 0 bases from V and 7 bases from J; bases unmatched to any gene: 5. Germline loops: CDR1 SGHRS, CDR2 YFSETQ. The CDR3 spans 16 residues. CDR3 nucleotide sequence: TGCGCCAGCAGCTTGGCTACTAGCGGGAGTGGCGGGGAGCTGTTTTTT. This gives the protein CASSLATSGSGGELFF.

The chain links TRBV4-1 to TRBJ2-7; a weak D match, TRBD2 (5 bases). Germline V gives CDR1 MGHRA, CDR2 YSYEKL. The length of the CDR3 is 15 residues. V lost 1 base, J lost 0 bases, and 10 bases lay in between. CDR3 nucleotides: TGCGCCAGCAGCCAAGGACTATACCTCTCCTACGAGCAGTACTTC. Translating gives CASSQGLYLSYEQYF.

This chain joins TRBV5-6 and TRBJ1-2, with D possibly being TRBD1 (6 bases). This CDR3 has 15 residues. CDR1 is SGHDT, CDR2 YYEEEE, per germline. Trimming removed 2 bases from V and 4 bases from J, with 15 bases in between. DNA for the CDR3: TGTGCCAGCAGCTTCGGGGGGCAGGGGACCTATGGCTACACCTTC. Amino acid sequence: CASSFGGQGTYGYTF.

The J gene is TRBJ2-3, the V gene TRBV7-9; TRBD2 aligns across 8 bases. The CDR3 consists of 14 residues. The trim removed 5 bases at V and 3 bases at J, leaving 4 bases unmatched. Germline V lookup: CDR1 SEHNR, CDR2 FQNEAQ (reference sequence). The CDR3 spells CASSLQRETDTQYF. For the CDR3, the DNA is TGTGCCAGCAGCCTTCAGCGGGAGACAGATACGCAGTATTTT.

This clone is a singleton in its sample. The rearrangement uses TRBV25-1 and TRBJ2-1; possible D gene TRBD2, 6 bases. The CDR3 is 17 amino acids. V was trimmed by 5 bases and J by 9 bases, leaving 26 bases between them. The germline V gene encodes CDR1 MGHDK and CDR2 SYGVNS. CDR3 protein: CASSFVGAGDSVGEQFF. The CDR3 nucleotides read TGTGCCAGCAGTTTCGTAGGAGCTGGGGACTCGGTGGGTGAGCAGTTCTTC.

This chain connects TRBV27 to TRBJ1-5, with D perhaps TRBD1 (6 bases). Trimming cost V 4 bases and J 2 bases, with 18 bases left between them. Per the germline V gene, CDR1 is MNHEY and CDR2 is SMNVEV (reference sequence). CDR3 length equals 17 residues. The CDR3 region is CASSSLGGATRNQPQHF. The CDR3, as DNA: TGTGCCAGCAGTTCACTCGGGGGGGCAACCCGCAATCAGCCCCAGCATTTT.

The rearrangement links TRBV3-1 (or the pseudogene TRBV3-2) to TRBJ2-3; a possible D gene is TRBD2 (5 bases). Looked up from germline, CDR1 is LGHDT and CDR2 is YNNKEL (reference sequence). V dropped 0 bases and J dropped 10 bases, with 11 bases sitting between them. CDR3 size: 13 residues. CDR3 DNA: TGTGCCAGCAGCCAAGACCGTGCGGGTCCGCAGTATTTT. This translates into CASSQDRAGPQYF.

The genes are TRBV2 and TRBJ2-3, with 7 bases fitting TRBD1. The germline V gene has CDR1 SNHLY and CDR2 FYNNEI. CDR3 length: 15 amino acids. J gave up 0 bases and V 6 bases, and 6 bases lay outside the gene matches. The CDR3 nucleotides read TGTGCCAGCAGGGGGGACAGCCTTAGCACAGATACGCAGTATTTT. It is translated as CASRGDSLSTDTQYF.

CDR3 in amino acids: CASSHKRQVSLSPLHF. DNA for the CDR3: TGTGCCAGCAGTCACAAAAGGCAGGTCTCATTATCACCCCTCCACTTT. V gene TRBV27 combines with J gene TRBJ1-6; D not certain. Deletions cut 5 bases from V and 10 bases from J, with 21 bases between. The CDR3 is made up of 16 amino acids. Germline CDR1 and CDR2: MNHEY and SMNVEV (reference sequence).

This rearrangement joins TRBV15 to TRBJ1-2; D might be TRBD1 (5 bases). The CDR3 is 14 amino acids. Germline V lookup: CDR1 LNHNV, CDR2 YYDKDF (reference sequence). Trimming removed 0 bases from V and 4 bases from J, with 9 bases in between. Here the CDR3 DNA reads TGTGCCACCAGCAGAGATTGGGGCGGCTATGGCTACACCTTC. Translating it yields CATSRDWGGYGYTF. The entire variable domain, with the rest obtained from reference TRBV15 and TRBJ1-2, is as follows: DAMVIQNPRYQVTQFGKPVTLSCSQTLNHNVMYWYQQKSSQAPKLLFHYYDKDFNNEADTPDNFQSRRPNTSFCFLDIRSPGLGDTAMYLCATSRDWGGYGYTFGSGTRLTVV.

Turning to this clone: Other DNA sequences in the sample encode the same CDR3. The genes are TRBV7-9 and TRBJ2-1, with TRBD2 as a possible D gene (6 bases). Trimming shortened V by 3 bases and J by 4 bases, and 10 bases separated the two germline ends. The CDR3 extends over 14 amino acids. Germline values: CDR1 SEHNR, CDR2 FQNEAQ (reference sequence). The CDR3 is CASSFGTGYNEQFF. CDR3 in DNA: TGTGCCAGCAGCTTTGGGACTGGATACAATGAGCAGTTCTTC.

The count of this clone is one. The gene calls are TRBV2 and TRBJ2-2; 8 bases map to TRBD2. From germline, CDR1 is SNHLY and CDR2 FYNNEI. This CDR3 contains 15 residues. V shed 3 bases, J shed 2 bases, and the junction held 2 bases outside the gene matches. Here the CDR3 reads CASSDGRANTGELFF. The CDR3 bases are TGTGCCAGCAGTGACGGGAGGGCCAACACCGGGGAGCTGTTTTTT.

This chain joins TRBV9 and TRBJ2-2; TRBD2 matches 16 bases. In germline, CDR1 is SGDLS, CDR2 YYNGEE. This CDR3 is 21 amino acids long. J lost 2 bases, V lost 3 bases, and 13 bases had no gene match. CDR3 DNA: TGTGCCAGCAGCGGCATAATCGCGGGACTAGCGGGAGGGATTAACACCGGGGAGCTGTTTTTT. It encodes CASSGIIAGLAGGINTGELFF.

V gene TRBV11-1 combines with J gene TRBJ2-1; D is unclear. V shed 6 bases and J shed 0 bases, with 12 bases lying between them. The V gene's germline CDR1 is SGHAT and CDR2 FQDESV (reference sequence). The CDR3 runs to 15 residues. The CDR3 coding sequence is TGTGCCAGCAGTTCCCGGGTCTTCTCCTACAATGAGCAGTTCTTC. Amino acids: CASSSRVFSYNEQFF.

The genes are TRBV7-9 and TRBJ1-1; D possibly corresponds to TRBD1 (6 bases). Trimming removed 5 bases from V and 3 bases from J, with 13 bases in between. This CDR3 is 14 amino acids long. CDR1 is SEHNR, CDR2 FQNEAQ, per germline (reference sequence). CDR3 loop: CASSKQGWDTEAFF. CDR3 coding DNA: TGTGCCAGCAGCAAACAGGGCTGGGACACTGAAGCTTTCTTT.

The chain has TRBV7-9 and TRBJ2-3, with 8 bases identical to TRBD1. Germline CDR1 SEHNR, CDR2 FQNEAQ (reference sequence). The V and J ends lost 4 bases and 11 bases, in that order; junction bases with no gene match: 11. This CDR3 has 14 amino acids. The CDR3 loop is CASSSQSAGTGQYF. The CDR3 DNA reads as TGTGCCAGCAGCTCCCAATCCGCCGGGACAGGGCAGTATTTT.

The rearrangement links TRBV21-1 to TRBJ1-1; the DNA was not compared with TRBD1, the D call given in the table. TRBV21-1 is reported as a pseudogene. This CDR3 has 19 amino acids. CDR3 DNA sequence: TGTGCCAGCAGCAAAGTATGCCTAAAGGACAGAAAACAGAACACTGAAGCTTTCTTT. Residues: CASSKVCLKDRKQNTEAFF.

This clone is a singleton in its sample. Written as DNA, the CDR3 is TGTGCCAGTAGTTGGCTGCTGGATGAGCAGTTCTTC. Encoded protein: CASSWLLDEQFF. The rearrangement joins TRBV19 to TRBJ2-1; D is uncertain. V was trimmed by 5 bases and J by 8 bases, leaving 10 bases between them. Germline CDR1 is LNHDA and CDR2 is SQIVND (reference sequence). There are 12 residues in the CDR3.

The J gene is TRBJ1-1, the V gene TRBV7-8, with D maybe TRBD1 (6 bases). Trimming left V 1 base short and J 8 bases short, with 11 bases between. This CDR3 comprises 13 residues. Per the germline V gene, CDR1 is SGHVS and CDR2 is FQNEAQ. CDR3 DNA sequence: TGTGCCAGCAGCTTAGAAGGACAGCGGGAAGCTTTCTTT. Translated, it gives CASSLEGQREAFF. Together with reference TRBV7-8 and TRBJ1-1, the CDR3 gives the full variable domain: GAGVSQSPRYKVAKRGQDVALRCDPISGHVSLFWYQQALGQGPEFLTYFQNEAQLDKSGLPSDRFFAERPEGSVSTLKIQRTQQEDSAVYLCASSLEGQREAFFGQGTRLTVV.

The chain combines TRBV28 with TRBJ2-3; 7 bases align to TRBD1. Germline V CDR1 and CDR2: MDHEN, SYDVKM. Losses at the gene ends were 6 bases for V and 2 bases for J; bases not matched to a gene: 11. The length of the CDR3 is 16 residues. The CDR3, as DNA: TGTGCCAGCAGAAATAAGGACAGGACCCTCACAGATACGCAGTATTTT. Protein sequence: CASRNKDRTLTDTQYF.

The chain joins TRBV3-1 (or the pseudogene TRBV3-2) to TRBJ2-5; D remains ambiguous. Germline CDR1 reads LGHDT; CDR2 reads YNNKEL (reference sequence). The V end lost 4 bases, the J end lost 2 bases, and 11 bases lay between the germline ends. CDR3 size: 14 residues. DNA of the CDR3: TGTGCCAGCAGCCGAAGTGGCAGTCAAGAGACCCAGTACTTC. Its translation: CASSRSGSQETQYF.

The CDR3 bases are TGTGCCAGCAGCGTAGACGGGGGGAGTCCCACCTACGAGCAGTACTTC. The encoded protein is CASSVDGGSPTYEQYF. V is TRBV7-2 and J is TRBJ2-7, with 7 bases that match TRBD2. The length of the CDR3 is 16 residues. Germline V gene lookup returns CDR1 SGHTA and CDR2 FQGNSA. J gave up 2 bases and V 5 bases, and 12 bases lay outside the gene matches.

The chain joins TRBV3-1 (or the pseudogene TRBV3-2) to TRBJ1-3, with TRBD1 matching over 8 bases. Unmatched junction bases numbered 3, after V lost 3 bases and J lost 2 bases. Germline V gene data show CDR1 as LGHDT and CDR2 as YNNKEL (reference sequence). The CDR3 contains 15 residues. The CDR3 protein is CASSQDRAAGNTIYF. CDR3 bases: TGTGCCAGCAGCCAGGACAGGGCCGCTGGAAACACCATATATTTT.